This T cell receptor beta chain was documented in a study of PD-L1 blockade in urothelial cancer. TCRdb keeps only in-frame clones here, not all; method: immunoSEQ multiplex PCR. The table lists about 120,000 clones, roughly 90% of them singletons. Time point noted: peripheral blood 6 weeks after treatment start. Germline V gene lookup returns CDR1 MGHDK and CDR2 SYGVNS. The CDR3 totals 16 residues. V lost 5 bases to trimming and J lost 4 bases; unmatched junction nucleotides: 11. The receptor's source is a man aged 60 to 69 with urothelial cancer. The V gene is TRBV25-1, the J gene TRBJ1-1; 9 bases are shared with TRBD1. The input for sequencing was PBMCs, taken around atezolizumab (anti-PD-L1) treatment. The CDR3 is CASSQPGTGKTTEAFF. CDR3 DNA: TGTGCCAGCAGTCAACCCGGGACAGGGAAGACCACTGAAGCTTTCTTT. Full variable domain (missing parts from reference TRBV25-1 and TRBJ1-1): EADIYQTPRYLVIGTGKKITLECSQTMGHDKMYWYQQDPGMELHLIHYSYGVNSTEKGDLSSESTVSRIRTEHFPLTLESARPSHTSQYLCASSQPGTGKTTEAFFGQGTRLTVV.